What follows are 10 T cell receptor beta chains derived from one specimen sequenced in a study of T cell changes during pregnancy in multiple sclerosis. Clones were sequenced by immunoSEQ multiplex PCR, and TCRdb holds only the in-frame ones, with some missing. The data show 20,000 to 25,000 clones, less than 90% seen once. Source: CD8+ T cells from peripheral blood mononuclear cells, taken after pregnancy. Every receptor here comes from a female donor with multiple sclerosis, enrolled in a pregnancy study.

The chain joins TRBV2 to TRBJ2-3, with 7 bases lining up with TRBD2. The CDR3 consists of 15 residues. Germline CDR1 and CDR2: SNHLY and FYNNEI. Trimming at V came to 6 bases and at J to 2 bases, leaving 8 bases not matched to a gene. CDR3 sequence (DNA): TGTGCCAGCAGGGGGACTACCTACTACACAGATACGCAGTATTTT. Amino acids: CASRGTTYYTDTQYF.

By frequency in the sample, this clone is medium-sized (0.01 to 0.1%). This chain joins TRBV2 and TRBJ1-5, with 7 bases that match TRBD1. The junction had 1 base not matched to a gene; V was cut back by 3 bases and J by 2 bases. CDR3 length equals 14 residues. The germline V gene encodes CDR1 SNHLY and CDR2 FYNNEI. The CDR3 DNA follows: TGTGCCAGCAGTGACCAGGGGGGCAATCAGCCCCAGCATTTT. As protein: CASSDQGGNQPQHF.

The V and J genes are TRBV30 and TRBJ2-7, with D possibly TRBD2 on 6 matching bases. The CDR3 is 14 residues long. Germline values: CDR1 GTSNPN, CDR2 SVGIG (reference sequence). Trimming stripped 0 bases from V and 0 bases from J, with 9 bases between. The CDR3 bases are TGTGCCTGGAGTGTATGGCGGGACTCCTACGAGCAGTACTTC. It translates to CAWSVWRDSYEQYF. Drawing the rest from reference TRBV30 and TRBJ2-7, the complete variable domain is SQTIHQWPATLVQPVGSPLSLECTVEGTSNPNLYWYRQAAGRGLQLLFYSVGIGQISSEVPQNLSASRPQDRQFILSSKKLLLSDSGFYLCAWSVWRDSYEQYFGPGTRLTVT.

The chain combines TRBV2 with TRBJ1-2; TRBD1 might be the D (5 bases). CDR1 and CDR2 (germline): SNHLY, FYNNEI. CDR3 length equals 15 residues. V was cut by 2 bases and J by 1 base, with 11 bases left in between. The CDR3 reads CASSEFVDSNYGYTF. The CDR3 DNA sequence: TGTGCCAGCAGTGAATTTGTCGACAGTAACTATGGCTACACCTTC.

The chain recombines TRBV7-9 with TRBJ2-1; 9 nucleotides line up with TRBD1. CDR3 length: 17 residues. After removal of 6 bases from V and 5 bases from J, the junction contained 14 bases not matched to a gene. Looked up from germline, CDR1 is SEHNR and CDR2 is FQNEAQ (reference sequence). This CDR3 is CASSYLTGGGRDNEQFF. The CDR3 nucleotides are TGTGCCAGCAGTTACCTAACAGGGGGCGGGAGAGACAATGAGCAGTTCTTC.

CDR3 coding DNA: TGTGCCAGCAGTTTGGGGCAGGGGACGGGCTCCTACGAGCAGTACTTC. This gives the protein CASSLGQGTGSYEQYF. V and J are TRBV27 and TRBJ2-7; D might be TRBD1 (6 bases). CDR3 length equals 16 residues. Trimming cost V 3 bases and J 0 bases, with 15 bases left between them. Germline CDR1 is MNHEY and CDR2 is SMNVEV (reference sequence).

The J gene is TRBJ1-1, the V gene TRBV12-5, with D possibly TRBD1 on 5 matching bases. The CDR3 runs to 14 residues. Germline V lookup: CDR1 LGHNT, CDR2 FRNRAP. Trimming removed 6 bases at V and 5 bases at J, with 16 bases between. CDR3 in DNA: TGTGCTAGTGGCCCGGGTCTTGGGGGGACTGAAGCTTTCTTT. Its protein product is CASGPGLGGTEAFF.

There are a few counts of this clone. The chain uses TRBV5-4 and TRBJ2-7, with a weak D call TRBD2 (8 bases). Germline V gene sequence: CDR1 SGHNT, CDR2 YYREEE (reference sequence). CDR3 length: 16 residues. V lost 4 bases and J 3 bases, leaving 20 bases between the germline ends. The CDR3 coding sequence is TGTGCCAGCAGCGTCAGGGGGGGACTAGGTCTCTACGAGCAGTACTTC. It is translated as CASSVRGGLGLYEQYF. The full variable domain, its missing parts supplied by reference TRBV5-4 and TRBJ2-7, is ETGVTQSPTHLIKTRGQQVTLRCSSQSGHNTVSWYQQALGQGPQFIFQYYREEENGRGNFPPRFSGLQFPNYSSELNVNALELDDSALYLCASSVRGGLGLYEQYFGPGTRLTVT.

In its sample, this clone was seen once. J is TRBJ1-5 and V is TRBV28, with 7 bases matching TRBD1. CDR3 length: 14 residues. From germline, CDR1 is MDHEN and CDR2 SYDVKM. V shed 8 bases, J shed 4 bases, and the junction held 8 bases outside the gene matches. The CDR3 is CASHTGDPNQPQHF. DNA of the CDR3: TGTGCCAGCCATACAGGGGACCCTAATCAGCCCCAGCATTTT. Full variable domain (missing parts from reference TRBV28 and TRBJ1-5): DVKVTQSSRYLVKRTGEKVFLECVQDMDHENMFWYRQDPGLGLRLIYFSYDVKMKEKGDIPEGYSVSREKKERFSLILESASTNQTSMYLCASHTGDPNQPQHFGDGTRLSIL.

V gene TRBV6-5 combines with J gene TRBJ1-2; maybe TRBD1 (6 bases). V lost 8 bases and J lost 2, with 12 bases in between. CDR3 size: 13 residues. Per the germline V gene, CDR1 is MNHEY and CDR2 is SVGAGI. The chain's CDR3 is CASGTGTNYGYTF. CDR3 bases: TGTGCCAGCGGGACCGGGACAAACTATGGCTACACCTTC.